The T cell receptor beta chain under discussion was sequenced for a study of a mutant IDH1 vaccine in newly diagnosed glioma. Study background: Every participant had undergone radiotherapy, temozolomide, or both before, and most underwent both.

Whole-study results and caveats: Pseudoprogression looked unconnected to shifts in top peripheral T cell clonotypes. The vaccine induced immune responses, and these occurred in roughly 93% of patients.

TCRdb keeps only in-frame clones here, not all; method: immunoSEQ multiplex PCR. The table shows tens of thousands of clones, with roughly 90% occurring only once. Time point specified: week 35, safety follow-up. The vaccine gave 300 ug of a 20-mer mutant IDH1 peptide subcutaneously per dose. Germline CDR1 KGHSH, CDR2 LQKENI. The CDR3 sequence is 14 residues long. The ends were cut back, 3 bases at V and 1 base at J, with 9 bases in the middle. With regard to this clone: Its antigen is unknown.

The source material was PBMCs, sampled from a glioma patient whose treatment included an IDH1 peptide vaccine. The V and J genes are TRBV18 and TRBJ1-1, with D unclear. The receptor's source is a man aged 40-50 years with glioma. This chain's CDR3 is CASSPWSQNTEAFF. Here the CDR3 DNA reads TGTGCCAGCTCACCGTGGTCCCAGAACACTGAAGCTTTCTTT.